The 2 T cell receptor beta chains listed next were all sequenced from one sample in a study of cytomegalovirus exposure and HLA in healthy donors. Researchers ran the PCR with 60 Vbeta and 13 Jbeta primers. The table came from immunoSEQ multiplex PCR; TCRdb's copy has only in-frame clones and leaves some out. The sample consists of about 140,000 clones, roughly three quarters of them appearing once. The specimen was PBMCs. These receptor sequences come from a woman aged 25 to 39 in good health and CMV-seronegative.

The chain combines TRBV2 with TRBJ1-2; 10 positions match TRBD1. The CDR3 spans 13 residues. Trimming at V came to 7 bases and at J to 8 bases, leaving 7 bases not matched to a gene. Germline lookup yields CDR1 SNHLY and CDR2 FYNNEI. CDR3 nucleotides: TGTGCCAGCACAGACAGGGGGCTCCCGGGCTACACCTTC. The encoded protein is CASTDRGLPGYTF.

The chain combines TRBV29-1 with TRBJ1-1; 7 bases align to TRBD1. Trimming at V came to 5 bases and at J to 1 base, leaving 7 bases not matched to a gene. Germline V gene lookup returns CDR1 SQVTM and CDR2 ANQGSEA. The CDR3 contains 14 residues. The CDR3: CSVIRTGSNTEAFF. The CDR3 DNA is TGCAGCGTTATAAGGACAGGTTCGAACACTGAAGCTTTCTTT.